The clone carrying this TCR beta chain came up once. Its antigen is as yet unknown. This entry is derived from a study of STAT5B mutations in CD4+ large granular lymphocyte leukemia. Overall study findings and caveats: TRBV06-family usage was enriched in top patient clones (8/27) versus controls (2/35). Patient CD4-sorted repertoires stayed more clonal than healthy ones after leukemic-clone removal.

The CDR3 runs to 15 residues. V was pared by 5 bases and J by 6 bases, with 18 bases between. The germline V gene encodes CDR1 SGHTA and CDR2 FQGTGA. Clones were read by immunoSEQ multiplex PCR, and TCRdb kept only the in-frame ones, dropping some. The data show approximately 32,000 clones, around 89% seen once. The source of this sequence is a human donor in good health. The chain is built from TRBV7-3 and TRBJ2-3; maybe TRBD1 (5 bases). Material: CD4+ T cells from blood buffy coats. The CDR3 sequence is CASSPSRRQGDTQYF. The CDR3 nucleotides read TGTGCCAGCAGCCCGTCCCGAAGGCAGGGTGATACGCAGTATTTT.